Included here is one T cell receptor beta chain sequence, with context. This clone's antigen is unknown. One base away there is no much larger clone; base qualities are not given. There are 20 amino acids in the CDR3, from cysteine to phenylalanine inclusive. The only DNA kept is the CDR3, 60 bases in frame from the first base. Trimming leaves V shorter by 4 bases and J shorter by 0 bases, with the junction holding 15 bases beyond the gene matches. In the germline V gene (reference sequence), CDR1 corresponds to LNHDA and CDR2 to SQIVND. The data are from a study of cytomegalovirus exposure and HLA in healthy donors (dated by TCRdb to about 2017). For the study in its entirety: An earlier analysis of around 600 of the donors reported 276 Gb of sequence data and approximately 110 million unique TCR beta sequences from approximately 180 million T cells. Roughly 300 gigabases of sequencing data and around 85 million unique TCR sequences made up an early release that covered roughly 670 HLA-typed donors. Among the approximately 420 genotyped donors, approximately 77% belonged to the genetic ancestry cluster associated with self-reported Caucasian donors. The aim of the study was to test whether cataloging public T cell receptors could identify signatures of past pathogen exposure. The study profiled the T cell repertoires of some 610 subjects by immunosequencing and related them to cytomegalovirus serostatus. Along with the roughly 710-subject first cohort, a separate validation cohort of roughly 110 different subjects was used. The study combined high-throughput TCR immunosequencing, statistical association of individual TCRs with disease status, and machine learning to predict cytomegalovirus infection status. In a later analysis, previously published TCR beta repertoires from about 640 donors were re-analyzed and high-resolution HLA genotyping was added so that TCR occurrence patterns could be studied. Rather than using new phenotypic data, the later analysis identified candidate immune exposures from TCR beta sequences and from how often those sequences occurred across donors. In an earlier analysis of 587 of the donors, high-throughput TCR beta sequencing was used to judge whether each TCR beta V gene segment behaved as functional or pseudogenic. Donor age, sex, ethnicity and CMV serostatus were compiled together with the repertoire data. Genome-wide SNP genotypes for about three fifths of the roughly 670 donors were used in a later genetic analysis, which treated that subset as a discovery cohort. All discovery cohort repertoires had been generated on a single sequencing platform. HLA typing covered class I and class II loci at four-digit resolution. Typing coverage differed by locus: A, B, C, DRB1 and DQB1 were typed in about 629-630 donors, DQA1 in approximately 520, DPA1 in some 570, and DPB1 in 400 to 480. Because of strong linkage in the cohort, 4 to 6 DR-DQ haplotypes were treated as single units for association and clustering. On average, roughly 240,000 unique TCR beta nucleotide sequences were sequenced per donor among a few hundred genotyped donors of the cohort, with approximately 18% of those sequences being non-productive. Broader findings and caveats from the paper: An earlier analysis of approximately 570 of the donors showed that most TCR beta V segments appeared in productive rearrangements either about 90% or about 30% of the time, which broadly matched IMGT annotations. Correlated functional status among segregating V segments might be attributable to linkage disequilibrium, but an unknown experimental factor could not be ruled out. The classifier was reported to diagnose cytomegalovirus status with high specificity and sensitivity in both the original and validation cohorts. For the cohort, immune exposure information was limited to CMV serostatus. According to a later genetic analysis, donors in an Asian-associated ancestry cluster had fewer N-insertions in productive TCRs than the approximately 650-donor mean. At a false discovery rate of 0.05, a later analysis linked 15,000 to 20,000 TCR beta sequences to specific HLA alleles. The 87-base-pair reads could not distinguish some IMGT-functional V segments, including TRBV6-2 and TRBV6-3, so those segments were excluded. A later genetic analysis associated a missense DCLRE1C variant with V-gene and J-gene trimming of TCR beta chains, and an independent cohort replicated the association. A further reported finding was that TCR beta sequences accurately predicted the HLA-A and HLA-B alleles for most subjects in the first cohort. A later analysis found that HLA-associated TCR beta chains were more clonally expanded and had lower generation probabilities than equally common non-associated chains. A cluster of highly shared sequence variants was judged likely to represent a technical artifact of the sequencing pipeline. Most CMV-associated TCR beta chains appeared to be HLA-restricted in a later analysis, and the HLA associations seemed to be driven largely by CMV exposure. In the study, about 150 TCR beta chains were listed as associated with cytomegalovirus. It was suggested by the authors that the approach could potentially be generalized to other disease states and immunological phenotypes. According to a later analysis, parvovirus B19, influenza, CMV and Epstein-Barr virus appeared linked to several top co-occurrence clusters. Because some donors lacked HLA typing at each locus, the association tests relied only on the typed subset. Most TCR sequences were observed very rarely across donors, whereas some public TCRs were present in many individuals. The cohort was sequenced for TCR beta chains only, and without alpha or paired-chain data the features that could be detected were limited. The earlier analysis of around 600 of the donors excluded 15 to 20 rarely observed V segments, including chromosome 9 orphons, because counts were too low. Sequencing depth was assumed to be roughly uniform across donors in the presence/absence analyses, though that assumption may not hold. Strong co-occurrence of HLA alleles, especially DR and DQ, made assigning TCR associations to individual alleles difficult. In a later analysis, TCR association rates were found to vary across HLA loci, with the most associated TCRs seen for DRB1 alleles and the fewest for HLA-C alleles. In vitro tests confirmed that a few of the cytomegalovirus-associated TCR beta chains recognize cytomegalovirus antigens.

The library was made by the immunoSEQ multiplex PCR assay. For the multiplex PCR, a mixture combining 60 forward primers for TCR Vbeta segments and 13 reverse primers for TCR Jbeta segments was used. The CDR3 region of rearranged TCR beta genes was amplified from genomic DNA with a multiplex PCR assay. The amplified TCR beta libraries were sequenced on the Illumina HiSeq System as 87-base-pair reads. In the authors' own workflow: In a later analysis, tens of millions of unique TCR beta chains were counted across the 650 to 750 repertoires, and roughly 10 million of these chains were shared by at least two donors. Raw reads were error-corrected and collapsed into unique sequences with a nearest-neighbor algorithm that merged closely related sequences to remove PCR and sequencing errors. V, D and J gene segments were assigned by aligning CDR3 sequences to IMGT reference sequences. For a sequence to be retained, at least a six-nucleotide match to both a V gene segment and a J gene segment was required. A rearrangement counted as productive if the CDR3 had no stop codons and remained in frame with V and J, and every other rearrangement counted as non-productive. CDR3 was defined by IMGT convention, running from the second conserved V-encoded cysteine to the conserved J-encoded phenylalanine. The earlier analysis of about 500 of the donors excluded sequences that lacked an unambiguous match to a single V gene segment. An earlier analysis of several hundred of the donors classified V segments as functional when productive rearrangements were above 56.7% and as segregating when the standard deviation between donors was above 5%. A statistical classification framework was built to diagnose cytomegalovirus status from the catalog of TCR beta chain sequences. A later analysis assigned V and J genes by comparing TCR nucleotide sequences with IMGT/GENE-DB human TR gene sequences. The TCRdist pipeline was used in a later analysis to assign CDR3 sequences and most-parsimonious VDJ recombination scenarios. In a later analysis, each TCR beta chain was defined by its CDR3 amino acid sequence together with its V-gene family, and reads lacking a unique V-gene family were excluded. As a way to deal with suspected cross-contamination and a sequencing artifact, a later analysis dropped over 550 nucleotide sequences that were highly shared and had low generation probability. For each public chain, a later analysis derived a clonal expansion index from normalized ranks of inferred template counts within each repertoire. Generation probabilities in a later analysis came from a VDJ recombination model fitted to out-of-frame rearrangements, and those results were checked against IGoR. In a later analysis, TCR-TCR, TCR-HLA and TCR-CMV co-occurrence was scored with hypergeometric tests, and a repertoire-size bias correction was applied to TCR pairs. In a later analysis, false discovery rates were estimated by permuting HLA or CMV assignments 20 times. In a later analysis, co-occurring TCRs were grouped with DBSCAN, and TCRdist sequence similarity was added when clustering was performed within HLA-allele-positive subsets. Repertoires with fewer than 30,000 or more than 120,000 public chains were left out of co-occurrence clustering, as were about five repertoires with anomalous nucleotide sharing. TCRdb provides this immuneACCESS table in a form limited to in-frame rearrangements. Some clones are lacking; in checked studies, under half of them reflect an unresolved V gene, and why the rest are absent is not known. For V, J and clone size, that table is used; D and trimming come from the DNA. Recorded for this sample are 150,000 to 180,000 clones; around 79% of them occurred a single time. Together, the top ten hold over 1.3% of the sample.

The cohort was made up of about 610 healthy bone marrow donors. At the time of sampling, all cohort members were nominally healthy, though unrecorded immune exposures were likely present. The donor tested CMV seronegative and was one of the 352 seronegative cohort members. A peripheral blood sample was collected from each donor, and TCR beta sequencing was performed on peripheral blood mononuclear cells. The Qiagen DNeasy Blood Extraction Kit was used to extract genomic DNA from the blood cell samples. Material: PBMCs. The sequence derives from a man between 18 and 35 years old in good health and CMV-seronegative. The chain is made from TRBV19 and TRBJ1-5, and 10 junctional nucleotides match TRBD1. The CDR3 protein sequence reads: CASSSRGGDRGPYSNQPQHF. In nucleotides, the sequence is TGTGCCAGTAGTAGCCGGGGAGGGGACAGGGGACCTTATAGCAATCAGCCCCAGCATTTT.